These T cell receptor beta chains were read from a single sample in a study of T cell repertoires in cytomegalovirus infection. TCRdb redid the calling of the reads with MiXCR, one entry per CDR3 protein. This table holds tens of thousands of distinct CDR3 sequences, 3% to 4% found once. Sequencing input: PBMCs. The source is a human donor in good health (CMV status not recorded). Some clones in this sample may be carry-over from other donors' samples. The CDR3 runs from the conserved cysteine through the conserved F or W. The order of the fields is CDR3 DNA, CDR3 protein, V gene, J gene, clone size, D gene. D genes are given only for firm matches. Size values are once, few and many counts, or a class for expanded clones, and some rows have none.

cdr3_nt: TGTGCCAGCTCATTCAAATCCCAGGGGGCATACGAGCAGTACTTC; cdr3_aa: CASSFKSQGAYEQYF; v_call: TRBV18; j_call: TRBJ2-7; clone_size: many; d_call: TRBD1
cdr3_nt: TGTGCTAGTGGTTTCCAGGACAGGGCGGGCACTGAAGCTTTCTTT; cdr3_aa: CASGFQDRAGTEAFF; v_call: TRBV12-5; j_call: TRBJ1-1; clone_size: many; d_call: TRBD1
cdr3_nt: TGTGCCAGCAGCCCAGATAGCGGGGCGGGCTCCCTTAATGAGCAGTTCTTC; cdr3_aa: CASSPDSGAGSLNEQFF; v_call: TRBV7-2; j_call: TRBJ2-1; clone_size: many; d_call: TRBD2
cdr3_nt: TGCAGTGCTACAGCGGGCCGTTATAGCAATCAGCCCCAGCATTTT; cdr3_aa: CSATAGRYSNQPQHF; v_call: TRBV20-1; j_call: TRBJ1-5; clone_size: many; d_call: NA
cdr3_nt: TGTGCCAGCAAGATAATTTCGGGGGGGACATCCTACAATGAGCAGTTCTTC; cdr3_aa: CASKIISGGTSYNEQFF; v_call: TRBV6-1; j_call: TRBJ2-1; clone_size: many; d_call: TRBD2
cdr3_nt: TGTGCCAGCAGTTTCGGTCACACCATATATTTT; cdr3_aa: CASSFGHTIYF; v_call: TRBV28; j_call: TRBJ1-3; clone_size: many; d_call: NA
cdr3_nt: TGTGCCAGCAGCTTATCTCGGGGCCTTATATACAATGAGCAGTTCTTC; cdr3_aa: CASSLSRGLIYNEQFF; v_call: TRBV7-2; j_call: TRBJ2-1; clone_size: many; d_call: NA
cdr3_nt: TGTGCCAGCAGCTTAGTTAGCGCATCCTACGAGCAGTACTTC; cdr3_aa: CASSLVSASYEQYF; v_call: TRBV7-6; j_call: TRBJ2-7; clone_size: many; d_call: NA
cdr3_nt: TGTGCCAGCAGCATCACCGGGACCCCGGACGGGGAAGCTTTCTTT; cdr3_aa: CASSITGTPDGEAFF; v_call: TRBV7-6; j_call: TRBJ1-1; clone_size: many; d_call: NA
cdr3_nt: TGTGCCAGCAGCACGACAGGGGTCTATGGCTACACCTTC; cdr3_aa: CASSTTGVYGYTF; v_call: TRBV7-2; j_call: TRBJ1-2; clone_size: many; d_call: TRBD1
cdr3_nt: TGTGCCAGCAGCTTGAGGGTTACAACTAATGAAAAACTGTTTTTT; cdr3_aa: CASSLRVTTNEKLFF; v_call: TRBV7-2; j_call: TRBJ1-4; clone_size: many; d_call: NA
cdr3_nt: TGTGCCAGCAGCGAGGGAACAGGGGGCCTTGGCTACACCTTC; cdr3_aa: CASSEGTGGLGYTF; v_call: TRBV7-2; j_call: TRBJ1-2; clone_size: many; d_call: TRBD1
cdr3_nt: TGTGCCAGCATACAAAGCGGCAGGAGCGCTAACTATGGCTACACCTTC; cdr3_aa: CASIQSGRSANYGYTF; v_call: TRBV5-6; j_call: TRBJ1-2; clone_size: many; d_call: NA
cdr3_nt: TGTGCCAGCACCTTAATAGCGGGAGTGGACAATGAGCAGTTCTTC; cdr3_aa: CASTLIAGVDNEQFF; v_call: TRBV28; j_call: TRBJ2-1; clone_size: many; d_call: TRBD2
cdr3_nt: TGTGCCAGCAGTCCCGCTTGGTCGGTAGTCGGGGAGCTGTTTTTT; cdr3_aa: CASSPAWSVVGELFF; v_call: TRBV28; j_call: TRBJ2-2; clone_size: many; d_call: NA
cdr3_nt: TGTGCCAGCAGTTTATCAGGGCAAAATCAGCCCCAGCATTTT; cdr3_aa: CASSLSGQNQPQHF; v_call: TRBV28; j_call: TRBJ1-5; clone_size: many; d_call: NA
cdr3_nt: TGTGCCAGCAGCTTAGATAGCGGGGGTGGCGAGACCCAGTACTTC; cdr3_aa: CASSLDSGGGETQYF; v_call: TRBV7-2; j_call: TRBJ2-5; clone_size: many; d_call: TRBD2
cdr3_nt: TGTGCCAGCAGCCCCCAGATTACTAGCGGGAGCGAGCAGTACTTC; cdr3_aa: CASSPQITSGSEQYF; v_call: TRBV7-2; j_call: TRBJ2-7; clone_size: many; d_call: TRBD2
cdr3_nt: TGTGCCAGTAGCCACGGGGGCAATCAGCCCCAGCATTTT; cdr3_aa: CASSHGGNQPQHF; v_call: TRBV19; j_call: TRBJ1-5; clone_size: NA; d_call: NA
cdr3_nt: TGTGCCAGCAGTGACAGGGCTGGGGCCAACGTCCTGACTTTC; cdr3_aa: CASSDRAGANVLTF; v_call: TRBV6-2/TRBV6-3; j_call: TRBJ2-6; clone_size: many; d_call: TRBD1
cdr3_nt: TGTGCCAGCGTATTGCCGGGCCTGTGGGGTCCTTCTAGCACAGATACGCAGTATTTT; cdr3_aa: CASVLPGLWGPSSTDTQYF; v_call: TRBV7-6; j_call: TRBJ2-3; clone_size: many; d_call: NA
cdr3_nt: TGTGCCAGCAGCGATGGGGGAGCGGAGACCCAGTACTTC; cdr3_aa: CASSDGGAETQYF; v_call: TRBV25-1; j_call: TRBJ2-5; clone_size: many; d_call: NA
cdr3_nt: TGTGCCAGCAGCTATTCCTTTGACAGGGAAGAGACCCAGTACTTC; cdr3_aa: CASSYSFDREETQYF; v_call: TRBV7-8; j_call: TRBJ2-5; clone_size: many; d_call: TRBD1
cdr3_nt: TGTGCCAGCAGCTTACCGGGGCCAGATACGCAGTATTTT; cdr3_aa: CASSLPGPDTQYF; v_call: TRBV7-2; j_call: TRBJ2-3; clone_size: NA; d_call: NA
cdr3_nt: TGTGCCAGCAGCTCCCAGGGGGCTAACAATCAGCCCCAGCATTTT; cdr3_aa: CASSSQGANNQPQHF; v_call: TRBV7-8; j_call: TRBJ1-5; clone_size: many; d_call: TRBD1
cdr3_nt: TGTGCCAGCAGTCGGACAGGCTATGAAAACACTGAAGCTTTCTTT; cdr3_aa: CASSRTGYENTEAFF; v_call: TRBV11-3; j_call: TRBJ1-1; clone_size: many; d_call: TRBD1
cdr3_nt: TGTGCCAGCAGCGCTACCCCCGGACTAGACGCAGATACGCAGTATTTT; cdr3_aa: CASSATPGLDADTQYF; v_call: TRBV7-2; j_call: TRBJ2-3; clone_size: many; d_call: TRBD2
cdr3_nt: TGTGCCAGCAGCAATCCGGGACTAAAAACCTACGAGCAGTACTTC; cdr3_aa: CASSNPGLKTYEQYF; v_call: TRBV7-9; j_call: TRBJ2-7; clone_size: NA; d_call: TRBD2
cdr3_nt: TGTGCCAGCAGTTTATTGGGGGTCTCCAACACCGGGGAGCTGTTTTTT; cdr3_aa: CASSLLGVSNTGELFF; v_call: TRBV28; j_call: TRBJ2-2; clone_size: many; d_call: NA
cdr3_nt: TGTGCCAGCAGTCCTACAGAAACCAATCAGCCCCAGCATTTT; cdr3_aa: CASSPTETNQPQHF; v_call: TRBV12-3/TRBV12-4; j_call: TRBJ1-5; clone_size: many; d_call: NA
cdr3_nt: TGTGCCAGCACCTCCGGGACAGGGGACTACGAGCAGTACTTC; cdr3_aa: CASTSGTGDYEQYF; v_call: TRBV7-2; j_call: TRBJ2-7; clone_size: few; d_call: TRBD1
cdr3_nt: TGTGCCAGCAGCTTATCGGGGGCCGGGGAGCTGTTTTTT; cdr3_aa: CASSLSGAGELFF; v_call: TRBV11-2; j_call: TRBJ2-2; clone_size: many; d_call: NA
cdr3_nt: TGTGCCAGCAGCTTAGATGGGGGCTACAATGAGCAGTTCTTC; cdr3_aa: CASSLDGGYNEQFF; v_call: TRBV7-6; j_call: TRBJ2-1; clone_size: many; d_call: NA
cdr3_nt: TGCAGTGCTAGGAGCCCCGGATTGAACACTGAAGCTTTCTTT; cdr3_aa: CSARSPGLNTEAFF; v_call: TRBV20-1; j_call: TRBJ1-1; clone_size: many; d_call: NA
cdr3_nt: TGTGCCAGCAGCCCACAGGGGGCAAGTGAAAAACTGTTTTTT; cdr3_aa: CASSPQGASEKLFF; v_call: TRBV7-2; j_call: TRBJ1-4; clone_size: many; d_call: TRBD1
cdr3_nt: TGTGCCAGCAGCTTAGCCCAACGAAGGGGATCCTCTGGCTACACCTTC; cdr3_aa: CASSLAQRRGSSGYTF; v_call: TRBV7-8; j_call: TRBJ1-2; clone_size: many; d_call: NA
cdr3_nt: TGTGCCAGCAGCTTTGGAAATGAAAAACTGTTTTTT; cdr3_aa: CASSFGNEKLFF; v_call: TRBV7-6; j_call: TRBJ1-4; clone_size: few; d_call: NA
cdr3_nt: TGTGCCAGCAGTGGAGCGGGGAGCTACAATGAGCAGTTCTTC; cdr3_aa: CASSGAGSYNEQFF; v_call: TRBV28; j_call: TRBJ2-1; clone_size: many; d_call: TRBD2
cdr3_nt: TGTGCCAGCAGCCCTTTAAGGACAGGGATGCCAGATACGCAGTATTTT; cdr3_aa: CASSPLRTGMPDTQYF; v_call: TRBV7-9; j_call: TRBJ2-3; clone_size: many; d_call: TRBD1
cdr3_nt: TGTGCCAGCAGCTTACGGGGGCGTGAAAAACTGTTTTTT; cdr3_aa: CASSLRGREKLFF; v_call: TRBV7-2; j_call: TRBJ1-4; clone_size: many; d_call: NA
cdr3_nt: TGTGCCAGCAGCGACGGACAGTTGGAGCTGTTTTTT; cdr3_aa: CASSDGQLELFF; v_call: TRBV7-9; j_call: TRBJ2-2; clone_size: many; d_call: NA
cdr3_nt: TGTGCCAGCAGGCAGGGACGGAGCTCCTATAATTCACCCCTCCACTTT; cdr3_aa: CASRQGRSSYNSPLHF; v_call: TRBV7-2; j_call: TRBJ1-6; clone_size: many; d_call: NA
cdr3_nt: TGTGCCAGCAGCTTAGCGCAGGGTCCTGGGGCCAACGTCCTGACTTTC; cdr3_aa: CASSLAQGPGANVLTF; v_call: TRBV7-2; j_call: TRBJ2-6; clone_size: many; d_call: NA
cdr3_nt: TGTGCCAGCAGCTTAGCGCGGTACGAGCAGTACTTC; cdr3_aa: CASSLARYEQYF; v_call: TRBV7-8; j_call: TRBJ2-7; clone_size: many; d_call: NA
cdr3_nt: TGTGCCAGCAGCTTGACGGGACAGGGACCCTACGAGCAGTACTTC; cdr3_aa: CASSLTGQGPYEQYF; v_call: TRBV7-9; j_call: TRBJ2-7; clone_size: many; d_call: TRBD1
cdr3_nt: TGTGCCAGCAGCCTTCGAGAGGGATCGGGGTACACTGAAGCTTTCTTT; cdr3_aa: CASSLREGSGYTEAFF; v_call: TRBV7-8; j_call: TRBJ1-1; clone_size: many; d_call: NA
cdr3_nt: TGTGCCATCAAGACCAGCGGGAGAGTCTACGAGCAGTACTTC; cdr3_aa: CAIKTSGRVYEQYF; v_call: TRBV6-2/TRBV6-3; j_call: TRBJ2-7; clone_size: many; d_call: TRBD2
cdr3_nt: TGTGCCAGCAGTTTGTGGGCGGACAGGGTGAACACTGAAGCTTTCTTT; cdr3_aa: CASSLWADRVNTEAFF; v_call: TRBV28; j_call: TRBJ1-1; clone_size: many; d_call: TRBD1
cdr3_nt: TGTGCCAGCAGCTATGGACTAGCGGGAGTACGGGAGACCCAGTACTTC; cdr3_aa: CASSYGLAGVRETQYF; v_call: TRBV7-2; j_call: TRBJ2-5; clone_size: many; d_call: TRBD2